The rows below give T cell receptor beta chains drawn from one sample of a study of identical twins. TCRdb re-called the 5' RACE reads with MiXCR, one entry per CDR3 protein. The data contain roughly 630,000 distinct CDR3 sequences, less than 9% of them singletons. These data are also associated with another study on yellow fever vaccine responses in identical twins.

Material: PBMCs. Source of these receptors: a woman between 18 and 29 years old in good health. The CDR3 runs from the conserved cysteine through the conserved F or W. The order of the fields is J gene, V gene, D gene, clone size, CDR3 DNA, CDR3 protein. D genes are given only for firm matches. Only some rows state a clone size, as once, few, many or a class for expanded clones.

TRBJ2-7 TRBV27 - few TGTGCCAGCAGTGATGGATTCTCCTACGAGCAGTACTTC CASSDGFSYEQYF
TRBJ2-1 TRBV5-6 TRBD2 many TGTGCCAGCAGCTTAATGACTAGCGGGGGGACCTCCAGTGAGCAGTTCTTC CASSLMTSGGTSSEQFF
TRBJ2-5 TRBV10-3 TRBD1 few TGTGCCATCAGTGAGTCGAGGACAGGGACGGAGACCCAGTACTTC CAISESRTGTETQYF
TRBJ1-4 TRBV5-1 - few TGCGCCAGCAGCTTAAGGGGTCAGGGGAAGGCTAATGAAAAACTGTTTTTT CASSLRGQGKANEKLFF
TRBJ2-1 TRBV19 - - TGTGCCAGTAGTGTTACAGGGAACAATGAGCAGTTCTTC CASSVTGNNEQFF
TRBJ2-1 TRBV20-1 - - TGCAGTGCTGGTCTGGACGAAGTTTCCTACAATGAGCAGTTCTTC CSAGLDEVSYNEQFF
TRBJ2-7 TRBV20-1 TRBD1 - TGCAGTGCTAGGAGGACAGGGTGGGAGCAGTACTTC CSARRTGWEQYF
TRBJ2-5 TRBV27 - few TGTGCCAGCAGTTTACTACTTAGTGGCGAGGAGACCCAGTACTTC CASSLLLSGEETQYF
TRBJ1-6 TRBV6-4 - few TGTGCCAGCAGTGAATTCGTGGCCAATTCACCCCTCCACTTT CASSEFVANSPLHF
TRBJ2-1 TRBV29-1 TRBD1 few TGCAGCGCTGGTGCGGGGACAGGGAACATGAATGAGCAGTTCTTC CSAGAGTGNMNEQFF